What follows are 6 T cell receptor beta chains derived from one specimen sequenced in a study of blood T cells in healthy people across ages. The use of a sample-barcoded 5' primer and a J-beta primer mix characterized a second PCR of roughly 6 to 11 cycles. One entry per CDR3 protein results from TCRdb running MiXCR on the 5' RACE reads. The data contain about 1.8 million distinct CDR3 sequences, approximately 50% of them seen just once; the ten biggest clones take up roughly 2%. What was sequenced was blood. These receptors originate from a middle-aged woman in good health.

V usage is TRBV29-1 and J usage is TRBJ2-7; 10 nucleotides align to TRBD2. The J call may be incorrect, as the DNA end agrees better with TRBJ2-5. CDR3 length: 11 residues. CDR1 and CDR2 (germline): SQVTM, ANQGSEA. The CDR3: CSLLAGETQYF. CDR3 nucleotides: TGCAGCCTACTAGCGGGGGAGACCCAGTACTTC.

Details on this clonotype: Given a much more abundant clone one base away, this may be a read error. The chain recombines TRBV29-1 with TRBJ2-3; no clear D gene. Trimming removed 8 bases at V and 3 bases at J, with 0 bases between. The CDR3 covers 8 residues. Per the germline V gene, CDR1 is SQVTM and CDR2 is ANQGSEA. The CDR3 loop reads CSTDTQYF. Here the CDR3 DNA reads TGCAGCACAGATACGCAGTATTTT.

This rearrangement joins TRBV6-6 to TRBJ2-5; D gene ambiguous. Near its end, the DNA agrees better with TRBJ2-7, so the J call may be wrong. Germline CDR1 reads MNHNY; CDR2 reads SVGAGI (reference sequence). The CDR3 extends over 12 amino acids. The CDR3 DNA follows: TGTGCCACCGCGGCGCGTCAATACGAGCAGTACTTC. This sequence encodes CATAARQYEQYF.

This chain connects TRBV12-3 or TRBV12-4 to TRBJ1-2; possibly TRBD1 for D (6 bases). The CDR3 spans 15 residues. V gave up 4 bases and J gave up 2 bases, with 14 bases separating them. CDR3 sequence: CASSSLGQINYGYTF. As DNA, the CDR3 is TGTGCCAGCAGTTCGCTGGGACAAATAAACTATGGCTACACCTTC.

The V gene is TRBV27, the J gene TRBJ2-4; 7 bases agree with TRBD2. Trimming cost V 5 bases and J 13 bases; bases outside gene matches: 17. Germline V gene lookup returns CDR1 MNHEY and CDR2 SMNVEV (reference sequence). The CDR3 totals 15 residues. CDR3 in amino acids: CASSAPGTTRGEQYF. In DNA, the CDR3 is TGTGCCAGCAGTGCCCCCGGGACTACTCGAGGGGAGCAGTACTTC.

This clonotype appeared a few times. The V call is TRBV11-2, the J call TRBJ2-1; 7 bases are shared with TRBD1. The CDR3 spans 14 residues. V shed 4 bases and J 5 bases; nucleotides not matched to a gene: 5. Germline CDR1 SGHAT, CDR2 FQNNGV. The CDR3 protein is CASSWTDRDNEQFF. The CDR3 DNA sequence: TGTGCCAGCAGCTGGACCGACAGGGACAATGAGCAGTTCTTC.